This TCR beta chain was captured in a study of blood T cell repertoires in COVID-19. TCRdb keeps only in-frame clones here, not all; method: immunoSEQ multiplex PCR. The sample contains about 350,000 clones, over 75% of which appear only once. There are 17 residues in the CDR3. Germline loops: CDR1 SGDLS, CDR2 YYNGEE. V was pared by 0 bases and J by 0 bases, with 3 bases of the junction left unmatched. Recruits, aged about 18 to 100 years, lived in 24 US areas. The specimen sequenced was PBMCs or T cells enriched from blood (not recorded which). The chain couples TRBV9 to TRBJ2-2; the match to TRBD2 covers 9 bases. The TCR comes from a woman aged 25 to 39 who had recovered from COVID-19. The CDR3 sequence is CASSVASGASNTGELFF. The CDR3 DNA sequence: TGTGCCAGCAGCGTAGCTAGCGGGGCCTCGAACACCGGGGAGCTGTTTTTT.